These 2 T cell receptor beta chains came from one sample sequenced in a study of PD-1 blockade in classical Hodgkin lymphoma. Profiling relied on immunoSEQ multiplex PCR, and the TCRdb table lists in-frame clones only, not all of them. Of 90,000 to 100,000 clones detected, roughly nine tenths appear once; the ten largest clones hold about 10%. All the patients suffered relapse after autologous stem cell transplantation, and brentuximab vedotin exposure differed. The source was peripheral blood mononuclear cells (PBMCs), collected before the second cycle of nivolumab. All receptors derive from a human donor with classical Hodgkin lymphoma.

The CDR3 DNA reads TGCGCCAGCAGGAGTCTAGCGGGCACAGATACGCAGTATTTT. Protein product: CASRSLAGTDTQYF. The rearrangement links TRBV5-1 to TRBJ2-3; 7 positions match TRBD2. V lost 5 bases to trimming and J lost 1 base; unmatched junction nucleotides: 4. The CDR3 consists of 14 residues. CDR1 and CDR2 (germline): SGHRS, YFSETQ.

The V and J genes are TRBV4-1 and TRBJ2-1, with 9 nucleotides matching TRBD2. V lost 1 base and J lost 4; bases outside the gene matches: 8. This CDR3 has 17 amino acids. Germline-derived CDR1 and CDR2 are MGHRA and YSYEKL. The CDR3 loop is CASSQAATSGLYNEQFF. DNA of the CDR3: TGCGCCAGCAGCCAAGCCGCCACTAGCGGGTTATACAATGAGCAGTTCTTC.